Presented here are 7 T cell receptor beta chains from one specimen sequenced in a study of blood T cell repertoires in COVID-19 (dated by TCRdb to 2020 to 2022). The library was prepared using the immunoSEQ multiplex PCR assay. The table was pulled from immuneACCESS by TCRdb, which kept in-frame rearrangements only. Such tables lose some clones; where checked, under half of the loss comes from unresolved V genes, and the rest has no known cause. This sample holds over 200,000 clones; around nine tenths were observed only once. Of the sample, approximately 12% is held by the ten largest clones. What was sequenced was peripheral blood. These receptors were taken from a woman between 18 and 30 years old who had recovered from COVID-19.

The chain carries TRBV9 and TRBJ1-4; tentatively, D is TRBD1 (6 bases). The germline CDR1 and CDR2 sequences are SGDLS and YYNGEE. The CDR3 is 15 residues long. The ends were cut back, 3 bases at V and 6 bases at J, with 15 bases in the middle. CDR3 DNA: TGTGCCAGCAGCGCGGACGGGGGGCGGGATGAAAAACTGTTTTTT. This codes for CASSADGGRDEKLFF.

The CDR3: CASSPGGHNEQFF. The DNA of the CDR3 is TGTGCCAGCAGCCCAGGGGGACACAATGAGCAGTTCTTC. The J gene is TRBJ2-1, the V gene TRBV11-3; the match to TRBD1 covers 7 bases. CDR3 length: 13 residues. Germline CDR1 is SGHNT and CDR2 is YENEEA. Germline trimming cut 5 bases from V and 5 bases from J; bases unmatched to any gene: 3.

The V and J genes are TRBV10-3 and TRBJ1-5, with 7 bases identical to TRBD1. Germline V gene data show CDR1 as ENHRY and CDR2 as SYGVKD. The J segment lost 1 base and the V segment lost 0 bases, leaving 9 bases of the junction unmatched. The CDR3 loop spans 18 amino acids. CDR3: CAISESAGTVLSNQPQHF. The CDR3 DNA is TGTGCCATCAGTGAGTCTGCTGGGACAGTCTTAAGCAATCAGCCCCAGCATTTT.

The chain recombines TRBV29-1 with TRBJ1-2; possibly TRBD1 for D (5 bases). The V gene lost 7 bases and the J gene lost 3 bases, with 9 bases spanning the gap. Germline V gene lookup returns CDR1 SQVTM and CDR2 ANQGSEA. The CDR3 has 11 residues. CDR3 amino acids: CSAGAYYGYTF. CDR3 bases: TGCAGCGCTGGGGCATACTATGGCTACACCTTC.

In its sample, this clone was seen once. This sequence joins TRBV24-1 and TRBJ1-2; possibly TRBD1 for D (5 bases). The germline V and J ends were trimmed by 4 bases and 3 bases, with 23 bases remaining between them. The germline V gene encodes CDR1 KGHDR and CDR2 SFDVKD. This CDR3 region has 18 residues. CDR3 nucleotide sequence: TGTGCCACCAGTGACTCCTCTCGGATCTTAATAGGGGACTATGGCTACACCTTC. This gives the protein CATSDSSRILIGDYGYTF.

This chain links TRBV6-2 or TRBV6-3 with TRBJ2-1, with 8 bases matching TRBD2. This CDR3 is built from 18 residues. J gave up 1 base and V 0 bases, and 8 bases lay outside the gene matches. The V gene's germline CDR1 is MNHEY and CDR2 SVGEGT. The CDR3 here is CASSYSRVAGNSYNEQFF. The DNA of the CDR3 is TGTGCCAGCAGTTACTCGAGGGTAGCGGGAAATTCCTACAATGAGCAGTTCTTC.

The rearrangement joins TRBV5-6 to TRBJ2-4, with TRBD2 as a possible D gene (6 bases). This CDR3 spans 16 amino acids. Trimming removed 6 bases from V and 1 base from J, with 17 bases in between. CDR1 is SGHDT, CDR2 YYEEEE, per germline. Here the CDR3 reads CASIHNGEVAKNIQYF. Written as DNA, the CDR3 is TGTGCCAGCATCCATAATGGGGAGGTGGCCAAAAACATTCAGTACTTC.